The 14 T cell receptor beta chains listed next were all sequenced from one sample in a study of blood T cell repertoires in COVID-19. The data were produced by immunoSEQ multiplex PCR, yet TCRdb's version contains in-frame clones alone and is incomplete. The sample gives more than 90,000 clones, 70% to 90% of which show up once; about a sixth is in the top ten. The sample consisted of peripheral blood. The receptors here all came from a woman aged 55-70 years with COVID-19, enrolled during active disease.

This chain connects TRBV7-2 to TRBJ2-1; 12 nucleotides match TRBD2. In germline, CDR1 is SGHTA, CDR2 FQGNSA. CDR3 length equals 16 residues. V lost 0 bases to trimming and J lost 15 bases; unmatched junction nucleotides: 12. CDR3 sequence: CASSLAQGLAGPPGFF. The CDR3 region has the DNA TGTGCCAGCAGCTTAGCCCAGGGACTAGCGGGCCCCCCGGGGTTCTTC.

The chain has TRBV25-1 and TRBJ2-2, with D maybe TRBD2 (5 bases). V was cut by 6 bases and J by 3 bases, with 11 bases left in between. The germline gives CDR1 MGHDK, CDR2 SYGVNS. The CDR3 runs to 14 residues. The CDR3 DNA sequence: TGTGCCAGCAGGGACTGGGCCTACACCGGGGAGCTGTTTTTT. Its translation is CASRDWAYTGELFF.

The chain couples TRBV6-5 to TRBJ1-5; a weak D match, TRBD1 (6 bases). Looked up from germline, CDR1 is MNHEY and CDR2 is SVGAGI. The ends were cut back, 8 bases at V and 0 bases at J, with 14 bases in the middle. The CDR3 is 15 residues long. The CDR3 DNA sequence: TGTGCCAGCGCCGGGGGGGGCCTTAGCAATCAGCCCCAGCATTTT. Translation: CASAGGGLSNQPQHF.

The rearrangement links TRBV4-1 to TRBJ1-2, with D tentatively TRBD1 (6 bases). Germline V gene data show CDR1 as MGHRA and CDR2 as YSYEKL. Trimming took off 4 bases at V and 4 bases at J, with 16 bases between the two ends. The CDR3 has 15 amino acids. The CDR3 region has the DNA TGCGCCAGCAGCCTAGGAGGGGGGGATAGCTATGGCTACACCTTC. It codes for CASSLGGGDSYGYTF.

J is TRBJ2-1 and V is TRBV30; D is possibly TRBD2 (6 bases). CDR1 and CDR2 from the germline V gene are GTSNPN and SVGIG (reference sequence). CDR3 length: 15 amino acids. Trimming left V 0 bases short and J 5 bases short, with 14 bases between. The CDR3 coding sequence is TGTGCCTGGAGTGTAGGGACTCAAAGGCACAATGAGCAGTTCTTC. This translates into CAWSVGTQRHNEQFF.

This clone was found a few times. This chain links TRBV7-9 with TRBJ2-7, with D perhaps matching TRBD2 (6 bases). Germline-derived CDR1 and CDR2 are SEHNR and FQNEAQ (reference sequence). The CDR3 extends over 17 amino acids. The V end was cut by 5 bases, the J end by 4 bases, with 24 bases between. The CDR3 nucleotides read TGTGCCAGCAGCCGGATTGATCTTTGGCGGGGCGGATACGAGCAGTACTTC. Translated: CASSRIDLWRGGYEQYF.

The chain combines TRBV9 with TRBJ1-2, with 10 nucleotides matching TRBD1. V gave up 0 bases and J gave up 4 bases; unmatched junction bases: 12. The germline gives CDR1 SGDLS, CDR2 YYNGEE. The CDR3 sequence is 18 residues long. The DNA of the CDR3 is TGTGCCAGCAGCGTAGACCCCGTCGGGGGACAGGGGATCTATGGCTACACCTTC. Residues: CASSVDPVGGQGIYGYTF.

J is TRBJ1-5 and V is TRBV5-1; a weak D match, TRBD1 (5 bases). The CDR3 runs 13 residues. Per the germline V gene, CDR1 is SGHRS and CDR2 is YFSETQ. Trimming removed 2 bases from V and 5 bases from J, with 8 bases in between. This CDR3 reads CASSFSGDQPQHF. The CDR3 nucleotides are TGCGCCAGCAGCTTTTCGGGGGATCAGCCCCAGCATTTT.

The chain recombines TRBV30 with TRBJ1-5; no reliable D call. V dropped 0 bases and J dropped 0 bases, with 9 bases sitting between them. This CDR3 contains 15 residues. From germline, CDR1 is GTSNPN and CDR2 SVGIG (reference sequence). The DNA of the CDR3 is TGTGCCTGGAGTGTACAGTTCAGTAGCAATCAGCCCCAGCATTTT. Its translation: CAWSVQFSSNQPQHF.

CDR3 amino acids: CASRLTGGGYGYTF. Here the CDR3 DNA reads TGTGCCAGCAGACTTACAGGGGGTGGCTATGGCTACACCTTC. This chain joins TRBV27 and TRBJ1-2; 8 positions match TRBD1. This CDR3 spans 14 amino acids. Germline values: CDR1 MNHEY, CDR2 SMNVEV (reference sequence). Trimming took 6 bases from V and 4 from J; bases not matched to a gene: 7.

Details on this clone: Sequence at one end of the junction differs from germline and may be a read error. This sequence joins TRBV20-1 and TRBJ1-1; weak D call: TRBD1 (5 bases). CDR3 size: 10 residues. Germline V gives CDR1 DFQATT, CDR2 SNEGSKA (reference sequence). In DNA form, the CDR3 reads TGCAGTGCTAGAGTCGCGGGGGAGACTTTT. Its protein is CSARVAGETF.

The chain joins TRBV4-2 to TRBJ2-7; tentatively, D is TRBD1 (5 bases). This CDR3 spans 13 amino acids. CDR1 is LGHNA and CDR2 is YNFKEQ in the germline V gene. Trimming took off 3 bases at V and 1 base at J, with 7 bases between the two ends. The CDR3 DNA sequence: TGTGCCAGCAGCCACACAGGTTCCTACGAGCAGTACTTC. It translates to CASSHTGSYEQYF.

This clone was found a few times. The CDR3 region is CASSRDRENYGYTF. Written as DNA, the CDR3 is TGTGCCAGCAGCCGGGACAGGGAAAACTATGGCTACACCTTC. The rearrangement joins TRBV2 to TRBJ1-2, with 9 nucleotides matching TRBD1. CDR3 length: 14 residues. The V gene's germline CDR1 is SNHLY and CDR2 FYNNEI. V shed 6 bases, J shed 2 bases, and the junction held 4 bases outside the gene matches.

This clone was counted a few times. The chain uses TRBV10-3 and TRBJ1-6, with TRBD1 matching over 8 bases. The CDR3 contains 15 residues. With V trimmed by 10 bases and J by 5 bases, 10 bases remained unmatched. Germline V gene sequence: CDR1 ENHRY, CDR2 SYGVKD. The DNA of the CDR3 is TGTGCCACCCGGACAGGGTCTGATAATAATTCACCCCTCCACTTT. Amino acid sequence: CATRTGSDNNSPLHF.